Described below is a single T cell receptor (beta chain) sequence and its context. This clonotype qualifies as medium-sized (0.01 to 0.1%). Its antigen target is currently unknown. No base quality information exists; no much larger clone differs at one position. The protocol used for the library was PCR. TCR sequencing of DNA from cultured CD4+ T cells used the Oncomine TCR Beta short-read assay at the Johns Hopkins FTIC core. Genomic DNA was extracted from the cultured CD4+ T cells with the QIAamp micro DNA kit. Oncomine TCR Beta libraries from cultured CD4+ T cells were pooled using unique dual indexes and sequenced on an Illumina iSeq 100. Per the original workflow: Non-productive sequences were removed, and CDR3s that did not start with C, did not end with F or W, or were shorter than 7 amino acids were discarded. The MANAFEST web application identified antigen-specific clonotypes by comparing peptide-stimulated wells against reference wells and other culture wells. To be called positive, a clone needed an FDR below 0.05, an odds ratio above 5, and a productive frequency above 0.1% in at least two of three replicate wells. Cross-reactive clonotypes were defined as significantly expanded in both SARS-CoV-2 spike wells and at least one common cold coronavirus spike condition. Using R version 3.6.1, CDR3 homology was evaluated through Levenshtein distances (stringdist) along with unrooted phylogenetic trees (ape). The public sequencing data were trimmed at Q25 with fastp and processed into clonotypes with MiXCR by TCRdb, which kept only in-frame beta chains. Rows are unified per CDR3 protein, each entry keeping the most common DNA and genes. None of the V and J calls come from the authors' own analysis; TCRdb made them. For this sample the table gives 9,500 to 12,000 distinct CDR3 sequences, of which 25% were detected only once. Clones ranked in the top ten supply around 22% of the sample.

This sample was taken from a study of vaccination and CD4 T cells after COVID-19 (dated by TCRdb to the early 2020s). As for the study more broadly: SARS-CoV-2 positivity had been established in the convalescent patients by nasal swab PCR, and mild disease was recorded in roughly ten of these patients and severe disease in one. For stimulating the cultures, overlapping spike peptide pools were used, derived from SARS-CoV-2 as well as from the common cold coronaviruses HCoV-NL63, HCoV-OC43 and HCoV-229E. In the convalescent cohort there were six males and four females, among whom were two Hispanic individuals, seven Caucasians, two Asians and one multiracial person. Participants got two doses of the Pfizer-BioNTech BNT162b2 vaccine (n=8) or two doses of the Moderna mRNA-1273 vaccine (n=2). Control cultures received a CEFX viral epitope pool as the positive control, an HIV-1 Nef peptide pool as the negative control, or no peptide. The spike-specific CD4+ TCR repertoire was compared before and after mRNA vaccination in fewer than eleven COVID-19 convalescent patients and a handful of infection-naive healthy vaccine recipients. Post-vaccine blood samples were collected a median of about 72 days after the second vaccine dose, ranging from roughly 12 to 250 days. Post-COVID blood samples from convalescent patients were collected a median of roughly 100 days after diagnosis, with a range of roughly 30 to 161 days. Study-wide findings and limitations: The number of convalescent patients in the study was relatively small, and the study did not examine early timepoints following natural infection. Of the vaccine-specific clones found in convalescent patients, nearly all (304 of 307) were mono-reactive for SARS-CoV-2 spike instead of being cross-reactive with common cold coronaviruses. The median number of SARS-CoV-2-reactive clonotypes rose from 20 to 25 after infection to roughly 38 after vaccination, but the change was not significant. In convalescent patients, a median about 90% of post-vaccine SARS-CoV-2-reactive clones were detected only after vaccination, and vaccine-specific priming was suggested by this finding.

What this sample's treatment or condition label stands for: approximately 9-day PBMC culture with coronavirus spike peptide pools or control peptides (ViraFEST assay). The ViraFEST assay was used in the study, in which antigen-specific T cells were expanded with peptide pools and expanded clonotypes were subsequently identified by TCR sequencing. The convalescent patients' positive SARS-CoV-2 PCR tests fell between March and December 2020, which was before the Alpha, Beta and Delta variants emerged in the United States. Each well held about 2.2 million PBMCs cultured in IMDM containing about 5% human AB serum and approximately 9.8 IU/ml IL-2, with roughly 10 ug/ml peptide pools added. On days 3 and 7, half of the culture medium was replaced with fresh IL-2-containing medium. After 10 days of culture, CD4+ T cells were isolated by negative selection using the EasySep CD4+ T cell isolation kit. PBMCs were separated from whole blood using Ficoll-Paque Plus gradient centrifugation and then either used fresh or cryopreserved at -140C. Each culture condition was generally run in triplicate wells.

CDR1 is given as MNHEY and CDR2 as SVGEGT, both from the germline V gene. The CDR3 numbers 15 residues from cysteine through phenylalanine. The DNA shown is the 45-base CDR3, in frame from base 1. Germline trimming amounts to 4 bases on V and 3 bases on J, with 6 as the count of junction bases outside the gene matches. The rearranged segments are TRBV6-2 or TRBV6-3 and TRBJ2-5, with TRBD1 matching 9 junction bases. Here the sequenced sample was CD4+ T cells from blood, cultured in vitro, taken after SARS-CoV-2 vaccination. This sequence originates from a human donor who had recovered from COVID-19. The DNA sequence is as follows: TGTGCCAGCAGTTGGGGCCGACAGGGGGAAGAGACCCAGTACTTC. Its translation is CASSWGRQGEETQYF.